Included here is one T cell receptor beta chain sequence, with context. Its antigen is not identified. Trimming took off 3 bases at V and 8 bases at J, with 11 bases between the two ends. Looked up from germline, CDR1 is SGHTA and CDR2 is FQGNSA. This CDR3 contains 13 residues. PCR used 60 Vbeta primers and 13 Jbeta primers. Authors' data handling: Later, an analysis found about 83 million unique TCR beta chains, and about 10 million of these were shared. The data were produced by immunoSEQ multiplex PCR, yet TCRdb's version contains in-frame clones alone and is incomplete. D and trimming come from the DNA, and the V and J calls and clone size come from that table. The sample consists of around 160,000 clones, around 79% of them appearing once. The source of the sample is a study of cytomegalovirus exposure and HLA in healthy donors. The wider study: Sequencing of roughly 180 million T cells in an earlier analysis found 90 million to 120 million unique TCR beta sequences. General study findings and limits: In a later analysis, an Asian-associated ancestry cluster reportedly showed fewer N-insertions than the roughly 700-donor mean. DRB1 showed the most TCR associations and HLA-C the fewest in a later analysis, as rates varied by HLA locus.

The source is a man between 35 and 55 years old in good health and CMV-seropositive. Sample: PBMCs. The chain uses TRBV7-2 and TRBJ1-3; a weak D match, TRBD1 (6 bases). CDR3 amino acids: CASSLAGADTIYF. The CDR3 DNA reads TGTGCCAGCAGCTTGGCAGGGGCGGACACCATATATTTT.